What follows describes a single T cell receptor (beta chain). Terminally differentiated effector memory CD45RA+ cells were excluded by CCR7 positive selection of CD45RO-negative cells. Per germline, CDR1 SGDLS and CDR2 YYNGEE. This CDR3 has 17 residues. J gave up 1 base and V 3 bases, and 7 bases lay outside the gene matches. Profiled with immunoSEQ multiplex PCR; TCRdb holds only in-frame clones, not every one. Of millions of clones listed, approximately 94% are singletons. These data originate in a study of shared clonotypes between healthy human individuals. The sample taken for sequencing was naive CD8+ T cells sorted from blood. This receptor was identified in a man aged 18 to 29 in good health. The chain carries TRBV9 and TRBJ2-2; 9 nucleotides align to TRBD1. CDR3 residues: CASSDDPGQGNTGELFF. The CDR3 DNA reads as TGTGCCAGCAGCGACGACCCGGGACAGGGGAACACCGGGGAGCTGTTTTTT.